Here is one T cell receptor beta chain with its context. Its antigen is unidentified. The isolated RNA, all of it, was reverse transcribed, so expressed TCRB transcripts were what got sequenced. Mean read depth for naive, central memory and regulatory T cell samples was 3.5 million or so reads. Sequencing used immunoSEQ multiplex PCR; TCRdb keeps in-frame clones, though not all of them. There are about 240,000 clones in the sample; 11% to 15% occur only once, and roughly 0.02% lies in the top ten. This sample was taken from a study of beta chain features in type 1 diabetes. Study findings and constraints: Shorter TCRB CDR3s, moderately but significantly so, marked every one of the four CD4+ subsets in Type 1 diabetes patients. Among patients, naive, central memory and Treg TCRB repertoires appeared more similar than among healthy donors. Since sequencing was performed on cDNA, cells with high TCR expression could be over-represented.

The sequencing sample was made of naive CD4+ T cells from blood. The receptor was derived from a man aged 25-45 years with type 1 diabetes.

In nucleotides, the CDR3 is TGTGCCAGCAGCCCCCAGGGGATGAACACTGAAGCTTTCTTT. Protein: CASSPQGMNTEAFF. The chain has TRBV4-2 and TRBJ1-1; D might be TRBD1 (6 bases). The CDR3 totals 14 residues. Looked up from germline, CDR1 is LGHNA and CDR2 is YNFKEQ. V was cut by 4 bases and J by 0 bases, with 9 bases left in between.